The entry that follows covers one T cell receptor (beta chain) sequence. The entry originates in a study of blood T cells in healthy people across ages. The CDR3 consists of 11 residues. Using a J-beta primer mix together with a sample-barcoded 5' primer, a second PCR was run for about 6 to 12 cycles. Every sample gave at least 3 million paired-end reads containing CDR3. TCRdb reanalysed the 5' RACE reads using MiXCR and keeps one entry per CDR3 protein. This table holds some 560,000 distinct CDR3 sequences, roughly a quarter found once. These same records also appear under a second study, on T cells of mothers and their children. This second study says: Per 15 ul, 1.5 ug of RNA was used, with all extracted RNA going into cDNA synthesis. Second-PCR primer M1S introduced sample barcodes and 2-4 random nucleotides. Thymic selection molds TCR recombination output in much the same way for related pairs as for unrelated pairs.

The chain recombines TRBV12-3 or TRBV12-4 with TRBJ2-5; the D is unclear. The end of the DNA is better explained by TRBJ2-1, so the J call may be wrong. The sequence was obtained from a boy aged 2 to 10 in good health. Sequenced material: blood. Here the CDR3 reads CASRFSDEQFF. DNA for the CDR3: TGTGCCAGCAGATTTTCCGATGAGCAGTTCTTC.